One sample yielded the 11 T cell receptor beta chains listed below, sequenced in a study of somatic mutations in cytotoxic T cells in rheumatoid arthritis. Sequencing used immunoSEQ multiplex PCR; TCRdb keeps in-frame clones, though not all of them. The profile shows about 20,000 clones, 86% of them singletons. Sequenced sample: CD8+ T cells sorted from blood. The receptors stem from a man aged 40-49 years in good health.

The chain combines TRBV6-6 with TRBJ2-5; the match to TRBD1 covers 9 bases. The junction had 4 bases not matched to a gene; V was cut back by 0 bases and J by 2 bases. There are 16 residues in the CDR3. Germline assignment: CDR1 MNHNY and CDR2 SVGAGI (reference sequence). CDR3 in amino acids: CASSYSMGTGQETQYF. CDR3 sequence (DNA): TGTGCCAGCAGTTACTCAATGGGGACAGGGCAAGAGACCCAGTACTTC.

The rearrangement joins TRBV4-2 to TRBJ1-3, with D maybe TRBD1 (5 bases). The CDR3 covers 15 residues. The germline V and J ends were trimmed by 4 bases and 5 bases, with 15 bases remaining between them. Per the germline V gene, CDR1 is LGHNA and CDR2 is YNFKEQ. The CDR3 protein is CASSPDKGRRNTIYF. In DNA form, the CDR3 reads TGTGCCAGCAGCCCCGACAAGGGGAGACGAAACACCATATATTTT.

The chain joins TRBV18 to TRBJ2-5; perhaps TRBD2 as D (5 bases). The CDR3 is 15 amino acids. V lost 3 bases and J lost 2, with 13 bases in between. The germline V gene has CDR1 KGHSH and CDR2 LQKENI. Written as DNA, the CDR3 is TGTGCCAGCTCACCGGACTCGCGCCTACAAGAGACCCAGTACTTC. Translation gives CASSPDSRLQETQYF.

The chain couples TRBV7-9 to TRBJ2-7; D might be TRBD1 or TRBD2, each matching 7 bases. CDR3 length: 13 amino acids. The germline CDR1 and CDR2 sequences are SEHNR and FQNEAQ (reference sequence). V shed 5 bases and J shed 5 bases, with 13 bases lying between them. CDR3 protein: CASSQQGRDEQYF. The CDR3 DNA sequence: TGTGCCAGCAGCCAACAGGGGAGGGACGAGCAGTACTTC.

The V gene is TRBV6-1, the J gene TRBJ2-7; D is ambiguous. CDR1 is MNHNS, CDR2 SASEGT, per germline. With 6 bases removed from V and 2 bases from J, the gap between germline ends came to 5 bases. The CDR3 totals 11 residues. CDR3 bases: TGTGCCAGCAGGGTGACCTACGAGCAGTACTTC. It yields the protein CASRVTYEQYF.

The CDR3 DNA sequence: TGTGCCAGCAGCTCCGACAGAGACACTGAAGCTTTCTTT. Amino acid sequence: CASSSDRDTEAFF. This chain uses TRBV11-3 with TRBJ1-1; D perhaps matches TRBD1 (5 bases). V shed 4 bases and J shed 3 bases, with 9 bases lying between them. The CDR3 runs 13 residues. Germline V gene data show CDR1 as SGHNT and CDR2 as YENEEA.

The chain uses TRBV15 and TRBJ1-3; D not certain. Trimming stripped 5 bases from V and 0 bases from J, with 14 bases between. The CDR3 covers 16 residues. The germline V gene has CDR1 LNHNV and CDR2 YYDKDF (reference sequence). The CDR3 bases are TGTGCCACCAGCCCCACCCCATTGGACTCTGGAAACACCATATATTTT. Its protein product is CATSPTPLDSGNTIYF.

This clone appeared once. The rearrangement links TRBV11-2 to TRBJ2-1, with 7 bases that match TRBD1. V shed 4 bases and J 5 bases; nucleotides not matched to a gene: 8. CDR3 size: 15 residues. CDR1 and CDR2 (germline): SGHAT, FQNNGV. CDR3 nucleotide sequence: TGTGCCAGCAGCTCACACAGGGGAAAGCACAATGAGCAGTTCTTC. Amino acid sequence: CASSSHRGKHNEQFF.

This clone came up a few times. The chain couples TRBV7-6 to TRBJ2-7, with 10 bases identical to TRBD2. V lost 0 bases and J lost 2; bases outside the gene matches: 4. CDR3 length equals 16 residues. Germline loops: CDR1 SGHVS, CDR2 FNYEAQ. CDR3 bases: TGTGCCAGCAGCTTAGCCACTAGCGGGACTACCTACGAGCAGTACTTC. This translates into CASSLATSGTTYEQYF. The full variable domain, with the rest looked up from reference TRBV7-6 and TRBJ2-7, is GAGVSQSPRYKVTKRGQDVALRCDPISGHVSLYWYRQALGQGPEFLTYFNYEAQQDKSGLPNDRFSAERPEGSISTLTIQRTEQRDSAMYRCASSLATSGTTYEQYFGPGTRLTVT.

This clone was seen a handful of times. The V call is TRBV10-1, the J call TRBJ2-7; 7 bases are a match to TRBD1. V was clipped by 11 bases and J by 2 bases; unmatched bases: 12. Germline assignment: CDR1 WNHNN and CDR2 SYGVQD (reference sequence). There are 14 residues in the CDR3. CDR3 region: CAGSRGRRAYEQYF. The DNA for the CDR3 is TGCGCCGGATCGAGGGGGCGTAGGGCCTACGAGCAGTACTTC.

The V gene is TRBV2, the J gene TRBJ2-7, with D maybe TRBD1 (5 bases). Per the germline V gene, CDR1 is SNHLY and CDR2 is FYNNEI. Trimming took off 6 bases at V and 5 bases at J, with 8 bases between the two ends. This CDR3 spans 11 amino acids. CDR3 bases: TGTGCCAGCAGCCAGACAGACGAGCAGTACTTC. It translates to CASSQTDEQYF.